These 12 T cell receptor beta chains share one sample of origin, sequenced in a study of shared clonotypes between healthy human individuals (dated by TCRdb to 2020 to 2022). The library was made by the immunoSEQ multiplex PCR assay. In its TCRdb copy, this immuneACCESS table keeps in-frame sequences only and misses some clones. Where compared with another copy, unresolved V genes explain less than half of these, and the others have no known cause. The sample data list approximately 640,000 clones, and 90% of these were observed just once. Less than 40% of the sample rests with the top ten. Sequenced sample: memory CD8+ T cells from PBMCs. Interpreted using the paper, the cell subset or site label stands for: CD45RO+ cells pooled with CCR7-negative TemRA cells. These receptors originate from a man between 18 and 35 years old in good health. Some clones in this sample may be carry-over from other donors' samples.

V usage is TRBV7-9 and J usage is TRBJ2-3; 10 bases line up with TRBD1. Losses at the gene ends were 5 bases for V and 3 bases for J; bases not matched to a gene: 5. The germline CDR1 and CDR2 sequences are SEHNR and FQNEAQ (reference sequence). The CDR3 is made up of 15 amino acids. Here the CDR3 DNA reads TGTGCCAGCAGCAGGGGACAGGGGAAAACAGATACGCAGTATTTT. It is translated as CASSRGQGKTDTQYF.

CDR3 sequence: CASSSRQGLEETQYF. The CDR3 DNA reads TGTGCCAGCAGCTCCCGCCAGGGGTTGGAAGAGACCCAGTACTTC. The chain employs TRBV7-9 and TRBJ2-5; a possible D gene is TRBD1 (6 bases). Germline V CDR1 and CDR2: SEHNR, FQNEAQ (reference sequence). V was shortened by 4 bases and J by 3 bases, with 15 bases between the two germline ends. The CDR3 loop spans 15 amino acids.

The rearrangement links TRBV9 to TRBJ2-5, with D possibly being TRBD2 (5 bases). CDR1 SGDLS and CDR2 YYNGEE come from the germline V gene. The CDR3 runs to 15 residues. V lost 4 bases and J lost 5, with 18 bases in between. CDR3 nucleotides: TGTGCCAGCAGCCCAGTCGGGGTCCTGAGGGAGACCCAGTACTTC. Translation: CASSPVGVLRETQYF.

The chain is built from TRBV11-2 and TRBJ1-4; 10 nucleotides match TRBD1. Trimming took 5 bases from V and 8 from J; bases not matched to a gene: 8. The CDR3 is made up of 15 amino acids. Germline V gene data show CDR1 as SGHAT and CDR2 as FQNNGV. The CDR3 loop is CASSARDRGGEKLFF. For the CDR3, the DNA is TGTGCCAGCAGCGCGCGGGACAGGGGAGGCGAAAAACTGTTTTTT.

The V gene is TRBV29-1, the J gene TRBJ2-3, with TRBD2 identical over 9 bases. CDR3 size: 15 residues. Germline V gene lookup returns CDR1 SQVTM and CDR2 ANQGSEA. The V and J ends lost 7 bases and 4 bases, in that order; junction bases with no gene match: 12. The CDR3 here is CSASGTSLIADTQYF. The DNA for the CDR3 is TGCAGCGCTTCCGGGACTAGCTTAATCGCAGATACGCAGTATTTT.

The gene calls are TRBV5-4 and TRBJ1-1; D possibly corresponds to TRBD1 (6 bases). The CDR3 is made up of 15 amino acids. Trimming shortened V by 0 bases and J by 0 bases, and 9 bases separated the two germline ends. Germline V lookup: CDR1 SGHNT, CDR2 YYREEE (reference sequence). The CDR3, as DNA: TGTGCCAGCAGCTTGGGGGGGCCCCTGAACACTGAAGCTTTCTTT. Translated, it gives CASSLGGPLNTEAFF.

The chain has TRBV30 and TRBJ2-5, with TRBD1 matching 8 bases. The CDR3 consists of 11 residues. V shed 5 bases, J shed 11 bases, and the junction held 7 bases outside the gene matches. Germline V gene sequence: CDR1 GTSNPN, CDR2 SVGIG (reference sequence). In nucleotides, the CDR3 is TGTGCCTGGGTGACAGGGGTTGAGCAGTACTTC. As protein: CAWVTGVEQYF.

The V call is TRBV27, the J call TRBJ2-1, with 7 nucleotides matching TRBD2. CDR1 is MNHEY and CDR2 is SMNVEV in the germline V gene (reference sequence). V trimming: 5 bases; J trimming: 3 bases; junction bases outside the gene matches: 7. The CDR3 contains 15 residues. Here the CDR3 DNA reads TGTGCCAGCAGTCCAACTAGCGCCAACTACAATGAGCAGTTCTTC. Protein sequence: CASSPTSANYNEQFF.

In DNA, the CDR3 is TGTGCCAGCCGGGGGGGATACACTGAAGCTTTCTTT. It translates to CASRGGYTEAFF. The chain joins TRBV6-1 to TRBJ1-1, with D perhaps matching TRBD1 (5 bases). Trimming cost V 8 bases and J 3 bases, with 10 bases left between them. This CDR3 has 12 residues. Germline CDR1 and CDR2: MNHNS and SASEGT.

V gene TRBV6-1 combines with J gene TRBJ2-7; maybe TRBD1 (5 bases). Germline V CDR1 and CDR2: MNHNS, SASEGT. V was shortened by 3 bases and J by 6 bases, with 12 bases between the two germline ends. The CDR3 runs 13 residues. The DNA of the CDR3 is TGTGCCAGCAGTGAGACCATAGGGGTCGAGCAGTACTTC. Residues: CASSETIGVEQYF.

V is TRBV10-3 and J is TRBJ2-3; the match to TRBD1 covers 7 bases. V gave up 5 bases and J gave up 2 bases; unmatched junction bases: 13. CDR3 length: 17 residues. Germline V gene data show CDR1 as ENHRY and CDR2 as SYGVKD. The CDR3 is CAISTGTAITYTDTQYF. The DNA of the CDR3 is TGTGCCATCAGTACCGGGACAGCGATAACTTACACAGATACGCAGTATTTT.

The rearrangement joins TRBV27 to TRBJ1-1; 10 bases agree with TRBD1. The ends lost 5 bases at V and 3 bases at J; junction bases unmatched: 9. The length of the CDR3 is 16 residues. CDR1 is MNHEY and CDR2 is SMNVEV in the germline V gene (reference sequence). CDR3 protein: CASSHNRDRGDTEAFF. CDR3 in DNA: TGTGCCAGCAGTCACAACCGGGACAGGGGTGACACTGAAGCTTTCTTT.